The next 16 T cell receptor beta chains were all read from a single sample in a study of cytomegalovirus exposure and HLA in healthy donors (TCRdb year 2017). The method was the immunoSEQ multiplex PCR assay. For the multiplex PCR, a mixture combining 60 forward primers for TCR Vbeta segments and 13 reverse primers for TCR Jbeta segments was used. TCRdb carries this immuneACCESS record with in-frame sequences only. Its versions omit some clonotypes, under half of them owing to an unresolved V gene in the studies checked, with the rest unexplained. The sample contains about 240,000 clones, approximately 81% of them found a single time. The ten largest clones take up 8% of the sample. Sequencing was carried out using PBMCs. These receptors all come from a woman aged 60-75 years in good health and CMV-seropositive.

The V and J genes are TRBV9 and TRBJ2-1; D is uncertain. This CDR3 has 14 residues. The germline V gene has CDR1 SGDLS and CDR2 YYNGEE. The V gene lost 3 bases and the J gene lost 5 bases, with 12 bases spanning the gap. In nucleotides, the CDR3 is TGTGCCAGCAGCGCTAGTAACCACCACAATGAGCAGTTCTTC. Protein product: CASSASNHHNEQFF. Supplemented by reference TRBV9 and TRBJ2-1, the full variable domain reads DSGVTQTPKHLITATGQRVTLRCSPRSGDLSVYWYQQSLDQGLQFLIQYYNGEERAKGNILERFSAQQFPDLHSELNLSSLELGDSALYFCASSASNHHNEQFFGPGTRLTVL.

The V call is TRBV7-9, the J call TRBJ1-5; the D gene is possibly TRBD1 (5 bases). Trimming removed 3 bases from V and 6 bases from J, with 6 bases in between. CDR3 length: 12 residues. Germline values: CDR1 SEHNR, CDR2 FQNEAQ (reference sequence). CDR3 nucleotide sequence: TGTGCCAGCAGCTTGGGGGGTCAGCCCCAGCATTTT. Its translation is CASSLGGQPQHF.

V gene TRBV28 combines with J gene TRBJ2-1; 11 positions agree with TRBD2. Unmatched junction bases numbered 15, after V lost 5 bases and J lost 9 bases. The CDR3 is made up of 17 amino acids. Looked up from germline, CDR1 is MDHEN and CDR2 is SYDVKM. CDR3 loop: CASSLAHLAGGTLEQFF. The CDR3 nucleotides are TGTGCCAGCAGTCTAGCTCATTTAGCGGGAGGGACACTTGAGCAGTTCTTC.

This clone has only a few counts. The V gene is TRBV5-1, the J gene TRBJ2-3, with D tentatively TRBD2 (6 bases). Germline loops: CDR1 SGHRS, CDR2 YFSETQ. CDR3 size: 13 residues. With 5 bases removed from V and 6 bases from J, the gap between germline ends came to 13 bases. The CDR3 DNA reads TGCGCCAGCAGTCCGTTTCTAGCGGATACGCAGTATTTT. It yields the protein CASSPFLADTQYF.

As DNA, the CDR3 is TGTGCCAGCAGTGAGGCCGGGACAGGGGGCATAAACACCATATATTTT. Amino acids: CASSEAGTGGINTIYF. The J gene is TRBJ1-3, the V gene TRBV25-1, with 12 positions matching TRBD1. J lost 6 bases, V lost 3 bases, and 6 bases had no gene match. This CDR3 has 16 residues. CDR1 is MGHDK and CDR2 is SYGVNS in the germline V gene.

The rearrangement uses TRBV2 and TRBJ1-5, with D unresolved. Germline-derived CDR1 and CDR2 are SNHLY and FYNNEI. The CDR3 has 16 residues. V dropped 1 base and J dropped 5 bases, with 15 bases sitting between them. The CDR3 bases are TGTGCCAGCAGTGAAGGGGCAGGTCGGTTTGATCAGCCCCAGCATTTT. It is translated as CASSEGAGRFDQPQHF.

V and J are TRBV5-1 and TRBJ2-3, with D perhaps matching TRBD2 (6 bases). The CDR3 extends over 16 amino acids. Trimming left V 0 bases short and J 3 bases short, with 14 bases between. The germline V gene encodes CDR1 SGHRS and CDR2 YFSETQ. The chain's CDR3 is CASSLVGGSGTDTQYF. CDR3 nucleotide sequence: TGCGCCAGCAGCTTGGTTGGGGGGAGTGGGACAGATACGCAGTATTTT.

The rearrangement links TRBV7-9 to TRBJ2-5, with D hard to call. The DNA end is more similar to TRBJ2-7, so the J call may be wrong. CDR1 is SEHNR and CDR2 is FQNEAQ in the germline V gene (reference sequence). The CDR3 totals 14 residues. DNA of the CDR3: TGTGCCAGCACCTCCGCGGCAGCATCCTACGAGCAGTACTTC. Residues: CASTSAAASYEQYF.

J is TRBJ1-1 and V is TRBV19; TRBD1 is a possible D gene (5 bases). The CDR3 loop spans 14 amino acids. Trimming cost V 3 bases and J 2 bases, with 10 bases left between them. Germline CDR1 reads LNHDA; CDR2 reads SQIVND (reference sequence). The CDR3 region has the DNA TGTGCCAGTAGTATGCTAGGGGAAAACACTGAAGCTTTCTTT. Its protein is CASSMLGENTEAFF.

The chain uses TRBV7-9 and TRBJ1-1, with 8 bases that match TRBD1. Germline V gene sequence: CDR1 SEHNR, CDR2 FQNEAQ (reference sequence). The CDR3 is 14 amino acids. With V trimmed by 5 bases and J by 5 bases, 7 bases remained unmatched. The CDR3 loop is CASSQKTGETEAFF. The CDR3, as DNA: TGTGCCAGCAGCCAAAAGACAGGGGAGACTGAAGCTTTCTTT.

Note on this clone: Its ends do not fully match the called genes, so a read error is possible. The chain has TRBV16 and TRBJ2-2, with 9 bases identical to TRBD2. There are 16 residues in the CDR3. The germline gives CDR1 KGHSY, CDR2 FQNENV. The CDR3 reads CASREAGGPITRELFF. The DNA for the CDR3 is TGTGCCAGCAGGGAAGCGGGAGGACCCATCACCAGGGAGCTGTTTTTT.

This clone was counted between two and nine times. The chain joins TRBV18 to TRBJ1-2, with TRBD1 matching over 7 bases. The CDR3 spans 15 residues. The germline V gene encodes CDR1 KGHSH and CDR2 LQKENI. Trimming at V came to 5 bases and at J to 5 bases, leaving 11 bases not matched to a gene. CDR3 DNA: TGTGCCAGCTCAGGAAGACAGGGATGGGAGTATGGCTACACCTTC. Its protein is CASSGRQGWEYGYTF.

The gene calls are TRBV7-2 and TRBJ1-4, with 8 positions matching TRBD1. V lost 5 bases and J lost 13; bases outside the gene matches: 3. There are 11 residues in the CDR3. Germline V gene data show CDR1 as SGHTA and CDR2 as FQGNSA. As DNA, the CDR3 is TGTGCCAGCAGCGCGGACAGGGTACTGTTTTTT. Protein product: CASSADRVLFF.

This chain joins TRBV2 and TRBJ1-5; 8 bases are shared with TRBD1. Germline V CDR1 and CDR2: SNHLY, FYNNEI. J gave up 3 bases and V 6 bases, and 4 bases lay outside the gene matches. The CDR3 totals 14 residues. CDR3 residues: CASRGDRSNQPQHF. The CDR3 nucleotides read TGTGCCAGCAGGGGGGACAGGTCCAATCAGCCCCAGCATTTT.

This clone is a singleton in its sample. This chain connects TRBV25-1 to TRBJ2-1; 9 bases match TRBD2. Germline loops: CDR1 MGHDK, CDR2 SYGVNS. V shed 5 bases, J shed 5 bases, and the junction held 4 bases outside the gene matches. The CDR3 spans 14 residues. CDR3: CASSFRGRDNEQFF. DNA of the CDR3: TGTGCCAGCAGTTTTCGCGGGAGGGACAATGAGCAGTTCTTC.

This clone was counted only a few times. This chain connects TRBV4-2 to TRBJ2-5; a possible D gene is TRBD1 (5 bases). Trimming cost V 2 bases and J 5 bases, with 15 bases left between them. Germline assignment: CDR1 LGHNA and CDR2 YNFKEQ. The CDR3 length is 15 residues. CDR3 sequence reads: CASSQKSPGLETQYF. CDR3 nucleotides: TGTGCCAGCAGCCAAAAATCCCCAGGGTTGGAGACCCAGTACTTC.